These T cell receptor beta chains were read from a single sample in a study of early T cells in non-severe SARS-CoV-2 infection. TCRdb redid the calling of the 5' RACE reads with MiXCR, one entry per CDR3 protein. The sample contains 17,000 or so distinct CDR3 sequences, about 5.6% of which appear only once. Sequenced here: whole blood, sampled at baseline. All receptors derive from an adult who was a healthcare worker with PCR-confirmed SARS-CoV-2 infection or an uninfected control (not recorded which). Each CDR3 is given with its conserved first and last residue. A D gene is named only where the DNA matches it firmly. Clone size is given for some rows only: seen once, a few or many times, or a class if the clone is expanded.

TRBJ2-1 | many | TRBV7-8 | NA | CASSTYNEQFF | TGTGCCAGCAGCACCTACAATGAGCAGTTCTTC
TRBJ2-3 | many | TRBV20-1 | NA | CSASPSADTQYF | TGCAGTGCTAGCCCTAGCGCAGATACGCAGTATTTT
TRBJ2-2 | many | TRBV7-2 | TRBD1 | CASSLTRGRRLGELFF | TGTGCCAGCAGCCTAACCAGGGGGCGCCGACTCGGGGAGCTGTTTTTT
TRBJ2-7 | many | TRBV7-9 | TRBD1 | CASSFVGQGASYEQYF | TGTGCCAGCAGCTTTGTTGGACAGGGGGCATCCTACGAGCAGTACTTC
TRBJ1-1 | many | TRBV10-2 | NA | CASSEGGNTEAFF | TGCGCCAGCAGTGAGGGAGGGAACACTGAAGCTTTCTTT
TRBJ2-5 | many | TRBV5-3 | NA | CARSLEETQYF | TGTGCCAGAAGCTTGGAGGAGACCCAGTACTTC
TRBJ1-2 | medium-sized | TRBV7-3 | NA | CASSLSGDAGYGYTF | TGTGCCAGCAGCCTGTCCGGGGACGCTGGCTATGGCTACACCTTC
TRBJ1-1 | medium-sized | TRBV7-2 | NA | CASSLFPVEENTEAFF | TGTGCCAGCAGCTTATTCCCCGTTGAAGAGAACACTGAAGCTTTCTTT
TRBJ1-2 | few | TRBV27 | TRBD1 | CASRRWGDRGIPPYGYTF | TGTGCCAGCCGTAGATGGGGCGACAGGGGGATACCCCCCTATGGCTACACCTTC
TRBJ1-6 | NA | TRBV7-9 | NA | CASSPTSSGSPLHF | TGTGCCAGCAGCCCCACGTCGTCGGGGTCACCCCTCCACTTT
TRBJ2-7 | many | TRBV19 | TRBD2 | CASSKVAGEQYF | TGTGCCAGTAGTAAAGTAGCGGGCGAGCAGTACTTC
TRBJ1-5 | many | TRBV7-2 | NA | CASGRDFNQPQHF | TGTGCCAGCGGCAGGGACTTCAATCAGCCCCAGCATTTT
TRBJ2-1 | many | TRBV2 | TRBD2 | CASSGLAEVGDEQFF | TGTGCCAGCAGTGGGCTAGCGGAAGTCGGCGATGAGCAGTTCTTC
TRBJ2-2 | many | TRBV7-9 | NA | CASSLGFANTGELFF | TGTGCCAGCAGCTTAGGGTTCGCGAACACCGGGGAGCTGTTTTTT
TRBJ2-7 | NA | TRBV10-1 | NA | CASSQHGQPYEQYF | TGCGCCAGCAGTCAACACGGACAGCCCTACGAGCAGTACTTC
TRBJ2-1 | many | TRBV12-3/TRBV12-4 | NA | CASSLVFEYNEQFF | TGTGCCAGCAGTTTAGTCTTCGAATACAATGAGCAGTTCTTC
TRBJ2-6 | many | TRBV6-5 | NA | CASSSGTIGANVLTF | TGTGCCAGCAGTTCGGGGACGATTGGGGCCAACGTCCTGACTTTC
TRBJ1-2 | many | TRBV12-3/TRBV12-4 | NA | CASRRGSGAYGYTF | TGTGCCAGCAGACGGGGCTCGGGGGCCTATGGCTACACCTTC
TRBJ2-3 | many | TRBV7-3 | NA | CASSLSPGAGDTQYF | TGTGCCAGCAGCTTAAGCCCAGGGGCCGGAGATACGCAGTATTTT
TRBJ2-7 | few | TRBV29-1 | NA | CSVESANSYEQYF | TGCAGCGTTGAGTCAGCGAACTCCTACGAGCAGTACTTC
TRBJ1-1 | many | TRBV6-1 | NA | CASSGVDTAEAFF | TGTGCCAGCAGTGGTGTGGATACTGCTGAAGCTTTCTTT
TRBJ1-6 | many | TRBV6-5 | NA | CASSYVATRTNSPLHF | TGTGCCAGCAGTTACGTAGCCACACGCACTAATTCACCCCTCCACTTT
TRBJ2-4 | many | TRBV7-9 | NA | CASSSSGLAKNIQYF | TGTGCCAGCAGCTCCAGCGGTCTAGCCAAAAACATTCAGTACTTC
TRBJ1-1 | many | TRBV5-4 | NA | CASTPGPQGTEAFF | TGTGCCAGCACCCCCGGGCCCCAGGGGACTGAAGCTTTCTTT
TRBJ2-3 | medium-sized | TRBV7-8 | TRBD2 | CASSGGSDTQYF | TGTGCCAGTAGCGGGGGCTCAGATACGCAGTATTTT
TRBJ2-3 | many | TRBV6-5 | NA | CASSYSSGPTGADTQYF | TGTGCCAGCAGTTACTCTTCCGGGCCCACCGGGGCAGATACGCAGTATTTT
TRBJ2-1 | many | TRBV6-6 | NA | CASFNGGSTSSYNEQFF | TGTGCCAGCTTTAATGGGGGCTCTACCTCCTCCTACAATGAGCAGTTCTTC
TRBJ1-2 | many | TRBV6-5 | NA | CASSYSMTGTFNGYTF | TGTGCCAGCAGTTACTCTATGACCGGGACCTTCAATGGCTACACCTTC
TRBJ2-7 | many | TRBV10-3 | NA | CAISRSPGEQYF | TGTGCCATCTCCCGGTCCCCGGGGGAGCAGTACTTC
TRBJ1-2 | many | TRBV20-1 | NA | CSASSLPGNYGYTF | TGCAGTGCTAGCTCCTTGCCGGGGAACTATGGCTACACCTTC
TRBJ2-3 | NA | TRBV29-1 | TRBD1 | CSVTPGQGRTDTQYF | TGCAGCGTCACACCGGGACAGGGAAGAACAGATACGCAGTATTTT
TRBJ2-7 | many | TRBV6-1 | TRBD1 | CASSGTGTGGFSYEQYF | TGTGCCAGCAGTGGAACCGGGACAGGAGGTTTCTCCTACGAGCAGTACTTC
TRBJ2-1 | medium-sized | TRBV9 | NA | CASSVEGGNSLAEQFF | TGTGCCAGCAGCGTAGAAGGGGGGAACAGTTTAGCGGAGCAGTTCTTC
TRBJ1-1 | NA | TRBV19 | TRBD1 | CANSSNRGFNTEAFF | TGTGCCAATAGTTCTAACAGGGGGTTCAACACTGAAGCTTTCTTT
TRBJ1-1 | NA | TRBV6-5 | NA | CASRSGPHTEAFF | TGTGCCAGCAGGTCGGGACCGCACACTGAAGCTTTCTTT
TRBJ2-3 | many | TRBV6-6 | NA | CASSYSGRATDTQYF | TGTGCCAGCAGTTACTCGGGCAGGGCCACAGATACGCAGTATTTT
TRBJ2-1 | many | TRBV15 | NA | CATSQELGNNEQFF | TGTGCCACCAGCCAAGAATTAGGAAACAATGAGCAGTTCTTC
TRBJ2-5 | many | TRBV12-3/TRBV12-4 | TRBD1 | CASRIDRVETQYF | TGTGCCAGCAGAATCGACAGGGTGGAGACCCAGTACTTC
TRBJ1-5 | NA | TRBV3-1 | NA | CASSLGRSSNQPQHF | TGTGCCAGCAGCCTCGGACGGAGTAGCAATCAGCCCCAGCATTTT